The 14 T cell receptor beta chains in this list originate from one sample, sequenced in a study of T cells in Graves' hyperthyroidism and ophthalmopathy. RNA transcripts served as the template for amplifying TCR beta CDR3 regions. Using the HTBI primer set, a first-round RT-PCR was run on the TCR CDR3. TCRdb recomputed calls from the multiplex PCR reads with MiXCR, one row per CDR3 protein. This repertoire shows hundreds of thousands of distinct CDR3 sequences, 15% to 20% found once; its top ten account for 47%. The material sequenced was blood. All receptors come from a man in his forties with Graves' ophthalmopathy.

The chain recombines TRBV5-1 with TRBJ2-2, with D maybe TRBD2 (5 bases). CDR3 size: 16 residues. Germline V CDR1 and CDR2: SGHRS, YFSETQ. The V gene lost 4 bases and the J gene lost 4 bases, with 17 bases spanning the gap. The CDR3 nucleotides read TGCGCCAGCAGCCGTTCGGCTTCTAGCAGCACCGGGGAGCTGTTTTTT. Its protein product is CASSRSASSSTGELFF.

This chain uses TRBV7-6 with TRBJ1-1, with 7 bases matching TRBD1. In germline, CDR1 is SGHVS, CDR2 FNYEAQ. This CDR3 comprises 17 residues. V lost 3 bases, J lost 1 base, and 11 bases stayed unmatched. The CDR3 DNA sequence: TGTGCCAGCAGCTTGGGTCCCATGACAGGGCAGAACACTGAAGCTTTCTTT. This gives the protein CASSLGPMTGQNTEAFF.

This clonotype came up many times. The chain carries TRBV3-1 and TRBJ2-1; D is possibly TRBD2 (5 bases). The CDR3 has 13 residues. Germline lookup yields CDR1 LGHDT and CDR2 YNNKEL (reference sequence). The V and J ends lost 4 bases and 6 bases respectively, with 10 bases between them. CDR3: CASSRSSGNEQFF. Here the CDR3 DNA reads TGTGCCAGCAGCCGTTCAAGCGGCAATGAGCAGTTCTTC.

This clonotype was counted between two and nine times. The CDR3 loop is CASTMRLAGGYNEQFF. Written as DNA, the CDR3 is TGTGCCAGCACTATGAGACTAGCGGGGGGCTACAATGAGCAGTTCTTC. The chain links TRBV6-1 to TRBJ2-1, with TRBD2 matching over 13 bases. Trimming cost V 7 bases and J 3 bases; bases outside gene matches: 6. The CDR3 is 16 amino acids. The germline V gene has CDR1 MNHNS and CDR2 SASEGT.

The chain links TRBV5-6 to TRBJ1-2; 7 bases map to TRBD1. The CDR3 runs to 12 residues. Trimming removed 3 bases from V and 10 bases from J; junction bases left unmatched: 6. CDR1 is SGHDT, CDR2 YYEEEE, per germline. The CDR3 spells CASSSGTDDYTF. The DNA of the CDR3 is TGTGCCAGCAGCTCCGGGACAGACGACTACACCTTC.

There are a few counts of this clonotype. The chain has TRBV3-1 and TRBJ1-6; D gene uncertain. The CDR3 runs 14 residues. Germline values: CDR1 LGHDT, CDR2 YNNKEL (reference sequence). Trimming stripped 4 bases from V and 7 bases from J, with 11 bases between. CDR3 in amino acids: CASSPPAGNSPLHF. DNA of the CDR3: TGTGCCAGCAGCCCCCCGGCGGGGAATTCACCCCTCCACTTT.

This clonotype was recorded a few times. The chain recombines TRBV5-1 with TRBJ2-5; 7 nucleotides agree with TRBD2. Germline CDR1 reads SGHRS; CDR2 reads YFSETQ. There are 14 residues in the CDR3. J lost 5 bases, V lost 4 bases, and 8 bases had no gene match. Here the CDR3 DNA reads TGCGCCAGCAGCCGGACTAGTTTCCGGGAGACCCAGTACTTC. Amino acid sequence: CASSRTSFRETQYF.

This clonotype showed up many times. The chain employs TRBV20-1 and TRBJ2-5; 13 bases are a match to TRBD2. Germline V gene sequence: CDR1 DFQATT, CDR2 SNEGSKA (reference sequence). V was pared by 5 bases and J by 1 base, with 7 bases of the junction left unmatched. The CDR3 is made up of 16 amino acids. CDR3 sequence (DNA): TGCAGTGCTTGGGGGGGGACTAGCGGGGTCCAAGAGACCCAGTACTTC. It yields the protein CSAWGGTSGVQETQYF.

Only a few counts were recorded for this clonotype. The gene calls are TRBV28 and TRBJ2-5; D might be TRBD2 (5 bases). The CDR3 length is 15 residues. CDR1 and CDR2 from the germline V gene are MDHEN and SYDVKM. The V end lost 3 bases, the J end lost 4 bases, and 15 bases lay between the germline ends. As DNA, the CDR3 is TGTGCCAGCAGTTTGGCCCGAAGGAGGCGAGAGACCCAGTACTTC. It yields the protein CASSLARRRRETQYF.

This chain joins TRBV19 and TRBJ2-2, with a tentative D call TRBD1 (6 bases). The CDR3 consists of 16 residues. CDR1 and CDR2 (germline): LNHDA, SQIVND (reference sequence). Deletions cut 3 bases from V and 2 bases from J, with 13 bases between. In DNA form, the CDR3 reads TGTGCCAGTAGTATTTTAGGGGGACATAACACCGGGGAGCTGTTTTTT. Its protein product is CASSILGGHNTGELFF.

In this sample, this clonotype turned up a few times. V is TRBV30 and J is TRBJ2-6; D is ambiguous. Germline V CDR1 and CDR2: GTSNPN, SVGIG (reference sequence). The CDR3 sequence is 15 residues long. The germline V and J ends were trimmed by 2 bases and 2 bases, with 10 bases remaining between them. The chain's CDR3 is CAWSRRVAGANVLTF. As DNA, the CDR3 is TGTGCCTGGAGTCGAAGGGTGGCTGGGGCCAACGTCCTGACTTTC.

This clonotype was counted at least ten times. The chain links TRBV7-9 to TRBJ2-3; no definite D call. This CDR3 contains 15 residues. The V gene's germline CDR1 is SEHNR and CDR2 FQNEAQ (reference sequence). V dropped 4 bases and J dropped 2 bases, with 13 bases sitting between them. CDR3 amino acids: CASSSSDWITDTQYF. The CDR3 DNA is TGTGCCAGCAGCTCTTCTGATTGGATCACAGATACGCAGTATTTT.

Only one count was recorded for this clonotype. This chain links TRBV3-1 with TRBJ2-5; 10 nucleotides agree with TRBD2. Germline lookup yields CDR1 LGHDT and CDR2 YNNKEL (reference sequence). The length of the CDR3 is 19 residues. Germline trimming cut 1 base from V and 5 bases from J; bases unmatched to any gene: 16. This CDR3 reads CASSQGAGASGGLGETQYF. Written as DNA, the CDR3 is TGTGCCAGCAGCCAAGGAGCGGGGGCTAGCGGGGGCCTCGGGGAGACCCAGTACTTC.

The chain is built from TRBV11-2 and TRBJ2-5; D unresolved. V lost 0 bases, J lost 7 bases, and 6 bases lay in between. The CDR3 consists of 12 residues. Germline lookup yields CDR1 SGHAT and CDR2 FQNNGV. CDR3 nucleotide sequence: TGTGCCAGCAGCTTAGATCGGGTGACCCAGTACTTC. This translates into CASSLDRVTQYF. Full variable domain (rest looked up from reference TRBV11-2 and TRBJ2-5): EAGVAQSPRYKIIEKRQSVAFWCNPISGHATLYWYQQILGQGPKLLIQFQNNGVVDDSQLPKDRFSAERLKGVDSTLKIQPAKLEDSAVYLCASSLDRVTQYFGPGTRLLVL.